The 17 T cell receptor beta chains below all came from one sample that was sequenced in a study of molecular identifiers for immune sequencing clone quantification. Each CDR3 protein gets one entry after TCRdb re-called the PCR reads with MiXCR. The sample holds just under 650,000 distinct CDR3 sequences, about 20% seen once. The sample was naive CD8+ T cells from blood, with Jurkat cell RNA spiked in. The sample's subset: FACS-sorted CD8+CD4-CCR7+CD45RA+ naive T cells. The receptors come from a human donor in good health. Some libraries in this study had Jurkat cell RNA spiked in.

There are a few counts of this clonotype. The junction differs from germline at one of its ends, possibly a read error. The J gene is TRBJ1-5, the V gene TRBV4-1, with no clear D. There are 15 residues in the CDR3. The germline gives CDR1 MGHRA, CDR2 YSYEKL. CDR3 coding DNA: TGCGCCAGCAGCCAAGATGGGCGTAGCAATCAGCCCCAGCGTTTT. Protein product: CASSQDGRSNQPQRF.

This clonotype turned up a few times. The chain uses TRBV27 and TRBJ2-1; the match to TRBD2 covers 7 bases. Germline trimming cut 7 bases from V and 9 bases from J; bases unmatched to any gene: 9. This CDR3 contains 13 residues. Germline V gene sequence: CDR1 MNHEY, CDR2 SMNVEV (reference sequence). CDR3 sequence: CASTGLVGGEQFF. The CDR3 DNA sequence: TGTGCCAGCACTGGACTAGTTGGGGGTGAGCAGTTCTTC.

The chain uses TRBV21-1 and TRBJ2-7; the D segment call TRBD1 is taken from the table without a DNA check. TRBV21-1 represents a pseudogene. This CDR3 is built from 15 residues. CDR3 residues: CASSPPEGFNYEQYF. CDR3 nucleotide sequence: TGTGCCAGCAGCCCCCCAGAGGGGTTTAACTACGAGCAGTACTTC.

The V call is TRBV19, the J call TRBJ2-5; tentatively, D is TRBD1 or TRBD2 (6 bases each). V was cut by 7 bases and J by 4 bases, with 16 bases left in between. This CDR3 has 14 residues. CDR1 is LNHDA, CDR2 SQIVND, per germline (reference sequence). The CDR3 here is CASTRSGARETQYF. DNA for the CDR3: TGTGCCAGTACCCGTTCGGGGGCGCGAGAGACCCAGTACTTC.

There are many counts of this clonotype. This sequence joins TRBV5-1 and TRBJ1-3, with D possibly TRBD1 on 6 matching bases. CDR3 length: 17 residues. Between the trimmed V and J ends, which lost 0 bases and 1 base, there was a span of 14 bases. Germline V lookup: CDR1 SGHRS, CDR2 YFSETQ. The CDR3 sequence is CASSLAGTTLSGNTIYF. CDR3 nucleotides: TGCGCCAGCAGCTTGGCGGGGACAACACTATCTGGAAACACCATATATTTT.

This clonotype was detected a few times. This chain connects TRBV20-1 to TRBJ2-7; the match to TRBD2 covers 14 bases. The germline CDR1 and CDR2 sequences are DFQATT and SNEGSKA (reference sequence). The CDR3 sequence is 19 residues long. V dropped 5 bases and J dropped 3; count of bases not matched to a gene: 18. In DNA form, the CDR3 reads TGCAGTGCTTCTTCGCCGGGACTAGCGGGAGAACAGATGCTCTACGAGCAGTACTTC. Translating it yields CSASSPGLAGEQMLYEQYF.

This clonotype has just a few counts. The chain employs TRBV7-6 and TRBJ1-3, with 7 bases identical to TRBD1. The CDR3 loop spans 14 amino acids. Looked up from germline, CDR1 is SGHVS and CDR2 is FNYEAQ. J was trimmed by 6 bases and V by 1 base; bases with no gene match: 3. The CDR3 coding sequence is TGTGCCAGCAGCTTAGAAACAGGGGTAAACACCATATATTTT. It yields the protein CASSLETGVNTIYF.

This clonotype was counted between two and nine times. The junction departs from the called germline gene at one end, perhaps through a read error. The V and J genes are TRBV7-9 and TRBJ2-7, with D hard to call. Per the germline V gene, CDR1 is SEHNR and CDR2 is FQNEAQ (reference sequence). The CDR3 loop spans 12 amino acids. Written as DNA, the CDR3 is TGTGCCGGCAGCCAGGTGTCCTACGAGCAGTACTTC. It codes for CAGSQVSYEQYF.

This clonotype has more than one count but fewer than ten. The J gene is TRBJ2-4, the V gene TRBV6-6; possible D gene TRBD1, 6 bases. V shed 6 bases and J shed 1 base, with 13 bases lying between them. The germline gives CDR1 MNHNY, CDR2 SVGAGI (reference sequence). The length of the CDR3 is 15 residues. CDR3 loop: CASRPTGMAKNIQYF. DNA for the CDR3: TGTGCCAGCAGGCCAACAGGGATGGCCAAAAACATTCAGTACTTC.

This clonotype appeared many times. J is TRBJ2-5 and V is TRBV11-2; maybe TRBD2 (5 bases). Germline V lookup: CDR1 SGHAT, CDR2 FQNNGV. V lost 1 base and J 1 base, leaving 16 bases between the germline ends. The CDR3 totals 17 residues. For the CDR3, the DNA is TGTGCCAGCAGCTTAGGGCGCGCGGGCTTGGTCCAAGAGACCCAGTACTTC. This translates into CASSLGRAGLVQETQYF.

This clonotype came up a few times. The V gene is TRBV10-3, the J gene TRBJ2-2; D gene unclear. CDR1 is ENHRY, CDR2 SYGVKD, per germline. V shed 7 bases and J shed 0 bases, with 18 bases lying between them. The CDR3 has 17 residues. The CDR3 is CAITLTDPATNTGELFF. The CDR3 nucleotides are TGTGCCATCACACTTACCGACCCGGCAACGAACACCGGGGAGCTGTTTTTT.

This clonotype appeared a few times. The V and J genes are TRBV7-9 and TRBJ1-2; 8 nucleotides line up with TRBD1. V shed 0 bases and J 4 bases; nucleotides not matched to a gene: 4. This CDR3 region has 15 residues. Germline values: CDR1 SEHNR, CDR2 FQNEAQ (reference sequence). The CDR3 reads CASSLAGQDAYGYTF. The CDR3 region has the DNA TGTGCCAGCAGCTTAGCGGGACAGGACGCCTATGGCTACACCTTC.

The chain links TRBV9 to TRBJ2-3; the match to TRBD2 covers 12 bases. The CDR3 runs to 17 residues. Per germline, CDR1 SGDLS and CDR2 YYNGEE. J was trimmed by 0 bases and V by 3 bases; bases with no gene match: 5. This chain's CDR3 is CASSGLAGDWSTDTQYF. In nucleotides, the CDR3 is TGTGCCAGCAGCGGACTAGCGGGAGACTGGAGCACAGATACGCAGTATTTT.

The V and J genes are TRBV7-9 and TRBJ2-2; 7 bases map to TRBD1. The CDR3 consists of 18 residues. Germline CDR1 and CDR2: SEHNR and FQNEAQ (reference sequence). Germline trimming cut 3 bases from V and 0 bases from J; bases unmatched to any gene: 10. The CDR3 loop reads CASSFPRTGTPNTGELFF. DNA of the CDR3: TGTGCCAGCAGCTTCCCCAGGACAGGCACTCCGAACACCGGGGAGCTGTTTTTT.

In this sample, this clonotype turned up a few times. The V and J genes are TRBV5-1 and TRBJ2-7; the D call may be TRBD1 or TRBD2 (5 bases each). V lost 7 bases and J lost 9, with 23 bases in between. CDR3 length: 14 residues. Germline-derived CDR1 and CDR2 are SGHRS and YFSETQ. The CDR3 DNA sequence: TGCGCCAGCCTGCCTCCGGGGCGACCCCACGGGCAGTACTTC. Translation gives CASLPPGRPHGQYF. Supplemented by reference TRBV5-1 and TRBJ2-7, the full variable domain reads KAGVTQTPRYLIKTRGQQVTLSCSPISGHRSVSWYQQTPGQGLQFLFEYFSETQRNKGNFPGRFSGRQFSNSRSEMNVSTLELGDSALYLCASLPPGRPHGQYFGPGTRLTVT.

This clonotype occurred many times. The J gene is TRBJ1-2, the V gene TRBV24-1; D is unresolved. V was shortened by 0 bases and J by 6 bases, with 10 bases between the two germline ends. The CDR3 totals 14 residues. Germline V CDR1 and CDR2: KGHDR, SFDVKD. CDR3 sequence: CATSDLLYTHGYTF. The CDR3 coding sequence is TGTGCCACCAGTGATTTGCTCTATACGCATGGCTACACCTTC.

The gene calls are TRBV19 and TRBJ2-7, with D perhaps matching TRBD2 (7 bases). Trimming pared 3 bases from V and 4 bases from J, leaving 16 bases between. There are 15 residues in the CDR3. Germline CDR1 and CDR2: LNHDA and SQIVND (reference sequence). CDR3 region: CASSISGGAEYEQYF. The CDR3 nucleotides are TGTGCCAGTAGTATCTCGGGGGGCGCGGAATACGAGCAGTACTTC. The whole variable domain, remainder taken from reference TRBV19 and TRBJ2-7, is DGGITQSPKYLFRKEGQNVTLSCEQNLNHDAMYWYRQDPGQGLRLIYYSQIVNDFQKGDIAEGYSVSREKKESFPLTVTSAQKNPTAFYLCASSISGGAEYEQYFGPGTRLTVT.